Detailed here is one T cell receptor (beta chain). The sample belongs to a study of shared clonotypes between healthy human individuals. The CDR3 sequence is 13 residues long. Per the germline V gene, CDR1 is KGHSH and CDR2 is LQKENI. Trimming left V 6 bases short and J 3 bases short, with 11 bases between. At a deep level, the assay was run. In replicate PCRs of unsorted PBMC, approximately 280 ng DNA, tens of thousands of T cell genomes, was used. Clones were read by immunoSEQ multiplex PCR, and TCRdb kept only the in-frame ones, dropping some. In the table there are fewer than 700,000 clones, about 80% of which are singletons.

The gene calls are TRBV18 and TRBJ1-1; D uncertain. The sample consisted of PBMCs. The clonotype was recovered from a woman aged 40 to 50 in good health. Some clones in this sample may be carry-over from other donors' samples. The CDR3 DNA follows: TGTGCCAGCTCCCTCGACCGGGACACTGAAGCTTTCTTT. Translating it yields CASSLDRDTEAFF.